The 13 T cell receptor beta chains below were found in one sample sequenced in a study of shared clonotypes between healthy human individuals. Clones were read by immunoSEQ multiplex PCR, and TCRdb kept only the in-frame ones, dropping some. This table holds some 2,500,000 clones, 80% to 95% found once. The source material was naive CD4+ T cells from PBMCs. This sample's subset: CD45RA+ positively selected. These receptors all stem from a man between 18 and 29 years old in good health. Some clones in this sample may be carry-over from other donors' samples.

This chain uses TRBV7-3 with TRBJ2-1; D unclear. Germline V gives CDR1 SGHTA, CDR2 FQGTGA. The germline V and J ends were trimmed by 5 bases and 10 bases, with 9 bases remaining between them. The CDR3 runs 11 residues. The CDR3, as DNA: TGTGCCAGCAGCCATGGTGGGGAGCAGTTCTTC. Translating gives CASSHGGEQFF.

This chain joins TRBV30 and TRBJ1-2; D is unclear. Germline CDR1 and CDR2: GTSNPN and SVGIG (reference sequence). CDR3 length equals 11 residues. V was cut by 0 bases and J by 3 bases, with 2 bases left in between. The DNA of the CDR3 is TGTGCCTGGAGTGTACACTATGGCTACACCTTC. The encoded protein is CAWSVHYGYTF. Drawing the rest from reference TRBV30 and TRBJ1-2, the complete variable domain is SQTIHQWPATLVQPVGSPLSLECTVEGTSNPNLYWYRQAAGRGLQLLFYSVGIGQISSEVPQNLSASRPQDRQFILSSKKLLLSDSGFYLCAWSVHYGYTFGSGTRLTVV.

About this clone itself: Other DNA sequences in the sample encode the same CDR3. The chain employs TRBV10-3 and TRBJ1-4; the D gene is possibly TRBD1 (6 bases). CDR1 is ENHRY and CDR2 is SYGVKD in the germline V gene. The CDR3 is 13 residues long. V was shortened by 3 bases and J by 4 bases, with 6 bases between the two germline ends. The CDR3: CAISEQGNEKLFF. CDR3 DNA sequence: TGTGCCATCAGTGAACAGGGTAATGAAAAACTGTTTTTT.

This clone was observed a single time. This CDR3 reads CASSLLGTGVTTGELFF. The CDR3 DNA reads as TGTGCCAGCAGTTTATTGGGGACAGGGGTGACGACCGGGGAGCTGTTTTTT. This rearrangement joins TRBV28 to TRBJ2-2; 10 bases agree with TRBD1. Germline-derived CDR1 and CDR2 are MDHEN and SYDVKM. The V segment lost 1 base and the J segment 5 bases; nucleotides outside the gene matches: 7. This CDR3 spans 17 amino acids.

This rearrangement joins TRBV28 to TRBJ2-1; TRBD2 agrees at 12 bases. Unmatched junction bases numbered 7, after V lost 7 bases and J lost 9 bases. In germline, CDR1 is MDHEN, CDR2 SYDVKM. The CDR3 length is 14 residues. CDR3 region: CASTLAGGPGEQFF. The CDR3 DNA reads TGTGCCAGCACCCTAGCGGGAGGGCCGGGTGAGCAGTTCTTC. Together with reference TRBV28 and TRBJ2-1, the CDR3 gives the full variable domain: DVKVTQSSRYLVKRTGEKVFLECVQDMDHENMFWYRQDPGLGLRLIYFSYDVKMKEKGDIPEGYSVSREKKERFSLILESASTNQTSMYLCASTLAGGPGEQFFGPGTRLTVL.

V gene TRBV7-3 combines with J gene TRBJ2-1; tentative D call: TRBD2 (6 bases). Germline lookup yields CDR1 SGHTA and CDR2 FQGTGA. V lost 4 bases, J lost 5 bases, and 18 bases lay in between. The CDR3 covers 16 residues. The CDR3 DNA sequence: TGTGCCAGCAGCTCGTTGGCGGGATCGTCTGACAATGAGCAGTTCTTC. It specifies CASSSLAGSSDNEQFF. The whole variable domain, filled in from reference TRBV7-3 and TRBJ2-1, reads GAGVSQTPSNKVTEKGKYVELRCDPISGHTALYWYRQSLGQGPEFLIYFQGTGAADDSGLPNDRFFAVRPEGSVSTLKIQRTERGDSAVYLCASSSLAGSSDNEQFFGPGTRLTVL.

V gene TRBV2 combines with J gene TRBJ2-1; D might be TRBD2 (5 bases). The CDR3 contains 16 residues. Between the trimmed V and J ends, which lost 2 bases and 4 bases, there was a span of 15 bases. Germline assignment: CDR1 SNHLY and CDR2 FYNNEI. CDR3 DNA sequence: TGTGCCAGCAGTGAACTGAGGGAGCCCTTATACAATGAGCAGTTCTTC. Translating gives CASSELREPLYNEQFF.

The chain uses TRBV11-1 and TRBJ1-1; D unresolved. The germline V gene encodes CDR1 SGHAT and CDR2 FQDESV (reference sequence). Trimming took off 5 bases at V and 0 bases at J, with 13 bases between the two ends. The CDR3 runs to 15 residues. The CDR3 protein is CASSVEVVLNTEAFF. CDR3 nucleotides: TGTGCCAGCAGCGTAGAAGTTGTCCTGAACACTGAAGCTTTCTTT.

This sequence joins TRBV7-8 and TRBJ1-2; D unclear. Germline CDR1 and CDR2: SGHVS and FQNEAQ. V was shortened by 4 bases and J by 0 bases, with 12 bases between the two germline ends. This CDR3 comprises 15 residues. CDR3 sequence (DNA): TGTGCCAGCAGCTCCTACACGGGAGCTAACTATGGCTACACCTTC. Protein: CASSSYTGANYGYTF.

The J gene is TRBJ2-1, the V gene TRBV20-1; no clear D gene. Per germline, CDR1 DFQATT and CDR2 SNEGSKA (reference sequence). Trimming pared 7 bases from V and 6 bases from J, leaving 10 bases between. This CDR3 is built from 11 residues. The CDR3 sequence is CSVRLSNEQFF. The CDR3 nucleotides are TGCAGTGTACGTCTTTCCAATGAGCAGTTCTTC.

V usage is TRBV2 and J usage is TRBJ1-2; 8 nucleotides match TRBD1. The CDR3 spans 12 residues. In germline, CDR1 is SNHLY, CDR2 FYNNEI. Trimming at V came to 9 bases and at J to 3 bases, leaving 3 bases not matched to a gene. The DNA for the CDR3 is TGTGCCAGGCAGGGGGCGGACTATGGCTACACCTTC. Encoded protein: CARQGADYGYTF. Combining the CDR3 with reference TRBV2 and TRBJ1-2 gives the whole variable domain EPEVTQTPSHQVTQMGQEVILRCVPISNHLYFYWYRQILGQKVEFLVSFYNNEISEKSEIFDDQFSVERPDGSNFTLKIRSTKLEDSAMYFCARQGADYGYTFGSGTRLTVV.

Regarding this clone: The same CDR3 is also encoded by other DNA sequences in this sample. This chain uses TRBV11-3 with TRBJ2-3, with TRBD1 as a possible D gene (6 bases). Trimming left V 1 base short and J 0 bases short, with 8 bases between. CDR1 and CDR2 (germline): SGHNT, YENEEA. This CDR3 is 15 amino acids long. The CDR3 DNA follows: TGTGCCAGCAGCTTAGGGACAGCTAGCACAGATACGCAGTATTTT. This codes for CASSLGTASTDTQYF.

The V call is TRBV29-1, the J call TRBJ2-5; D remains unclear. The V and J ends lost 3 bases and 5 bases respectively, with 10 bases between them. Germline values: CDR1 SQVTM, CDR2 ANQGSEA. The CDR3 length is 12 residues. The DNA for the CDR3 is TGCAGCGTTGAGTCCTATAGGGAGACCCAGTACTTC. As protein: CSVESYRETQYF. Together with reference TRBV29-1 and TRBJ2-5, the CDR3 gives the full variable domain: SAVISQKPSRDICQRGTSLTIQCQVDSQVTMMFWYRQQPGQSLTLIATANQGSEATYESGFVIDKFPISRPNLTFSTLTVSNMSPEDSSIYLCSVESYRETQYFGPGTRLLVL.